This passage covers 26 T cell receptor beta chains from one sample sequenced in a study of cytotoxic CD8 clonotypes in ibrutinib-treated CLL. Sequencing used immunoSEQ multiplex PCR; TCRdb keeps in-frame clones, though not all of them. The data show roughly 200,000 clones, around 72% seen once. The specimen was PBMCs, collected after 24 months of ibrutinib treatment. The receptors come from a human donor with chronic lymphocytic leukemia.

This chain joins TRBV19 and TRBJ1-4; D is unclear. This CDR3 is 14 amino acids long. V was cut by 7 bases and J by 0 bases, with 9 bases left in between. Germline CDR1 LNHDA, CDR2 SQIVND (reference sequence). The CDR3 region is CASTFAATNEKLFF. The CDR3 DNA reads TGTGCCAGTACATTCGCGGCAACTAATGAAAAACTGTTTTTT.

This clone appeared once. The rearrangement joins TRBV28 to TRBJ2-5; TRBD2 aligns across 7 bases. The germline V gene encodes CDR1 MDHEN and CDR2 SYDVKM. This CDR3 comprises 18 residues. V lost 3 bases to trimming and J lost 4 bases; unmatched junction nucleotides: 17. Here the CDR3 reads CASSFEASMLAEVETQYF. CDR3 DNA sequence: TGTGCCAGCAGTTTTGAAGCCTCTATGCTAGCGGAGGTAGAGACCCAGTACTTC.

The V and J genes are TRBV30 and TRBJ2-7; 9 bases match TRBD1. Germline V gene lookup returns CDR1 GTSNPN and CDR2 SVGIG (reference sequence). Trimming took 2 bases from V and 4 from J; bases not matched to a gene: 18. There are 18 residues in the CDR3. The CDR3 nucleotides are TGTGCCTGGAGTAGCTGGACAGGGGCTCCGGAGGGCATGTACGAGCAGTACTTC. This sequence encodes CAWSSWTGAPEGMYEQYF.

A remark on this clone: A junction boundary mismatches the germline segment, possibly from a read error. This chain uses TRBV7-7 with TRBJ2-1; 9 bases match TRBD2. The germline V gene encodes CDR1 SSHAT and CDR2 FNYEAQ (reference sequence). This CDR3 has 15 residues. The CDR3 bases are TGTGCTAGCAGCTTAGGTACTAGCGGGTACAATGAGCAGTTCTTC. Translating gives CASSLGTSGYNEQFF.

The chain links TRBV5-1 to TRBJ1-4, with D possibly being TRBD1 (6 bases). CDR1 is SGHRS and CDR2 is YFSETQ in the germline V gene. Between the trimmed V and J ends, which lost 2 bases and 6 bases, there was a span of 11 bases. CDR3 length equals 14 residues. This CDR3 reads CASSLQGLYEKLFF. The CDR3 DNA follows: TGCGCCAGCAGCTTACAGGGTCTTTATGAAAAACTGTTTTTT.

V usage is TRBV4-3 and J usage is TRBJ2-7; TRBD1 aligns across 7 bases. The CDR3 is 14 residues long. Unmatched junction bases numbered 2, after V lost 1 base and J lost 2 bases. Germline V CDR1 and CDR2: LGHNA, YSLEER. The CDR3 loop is CASSQGQGTYEQYF. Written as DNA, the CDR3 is TGCGCCAGCAGCCAAGGACAGGGAACCTACGAGCAGTACTTC.

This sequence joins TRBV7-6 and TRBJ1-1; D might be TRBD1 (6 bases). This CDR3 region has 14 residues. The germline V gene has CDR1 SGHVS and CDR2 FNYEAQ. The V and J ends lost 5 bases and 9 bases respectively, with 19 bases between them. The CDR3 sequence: CASSPLPFGTKAFF. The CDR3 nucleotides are TGTGCCAGCAGCCCGTTACCCTTCGGGACAAAAGCTTTCTTT.

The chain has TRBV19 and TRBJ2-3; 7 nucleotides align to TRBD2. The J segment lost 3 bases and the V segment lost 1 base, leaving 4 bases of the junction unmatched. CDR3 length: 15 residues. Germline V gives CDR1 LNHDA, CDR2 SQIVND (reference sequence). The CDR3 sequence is CASSIGLAVTDTQYF. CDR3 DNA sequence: TGTGCCAGTAGTATAGGGCTAGCGGTGACAGATACGCAGTATTTT.

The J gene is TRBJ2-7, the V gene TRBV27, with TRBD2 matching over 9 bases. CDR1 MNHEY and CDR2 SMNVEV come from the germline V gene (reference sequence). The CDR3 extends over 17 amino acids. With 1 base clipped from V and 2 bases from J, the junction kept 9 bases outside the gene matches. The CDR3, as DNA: TGTGCCAGCAGTTTATTGGCCCCTAGCGGGAACCCCTACGAGCAGTACTTC. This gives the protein CASSLLAPSGNPYEQYF.

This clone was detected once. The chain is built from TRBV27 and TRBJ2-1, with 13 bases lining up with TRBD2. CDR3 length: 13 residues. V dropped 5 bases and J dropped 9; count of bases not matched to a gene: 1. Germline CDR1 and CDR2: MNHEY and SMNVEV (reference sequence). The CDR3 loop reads CASSGLAGVEQFF. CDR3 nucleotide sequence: TGTGCCAGCAGTGGACTAGCGGGAGTTGAGCAGTTCTTC.

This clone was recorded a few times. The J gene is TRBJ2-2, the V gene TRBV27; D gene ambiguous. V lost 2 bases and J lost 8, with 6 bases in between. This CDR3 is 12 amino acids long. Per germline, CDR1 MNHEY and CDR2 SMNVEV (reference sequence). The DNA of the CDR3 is TGTGCCAGCAGTTTAAGCGTGGGGGAGCTGTTTTTT. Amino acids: CASSLSVGELFF.

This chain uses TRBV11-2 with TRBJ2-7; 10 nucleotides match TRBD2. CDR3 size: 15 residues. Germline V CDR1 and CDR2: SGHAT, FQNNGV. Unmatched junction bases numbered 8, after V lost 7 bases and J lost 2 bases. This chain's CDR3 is CASNVRTSGPYEQYF. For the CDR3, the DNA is TGTGCCAGCAACGTCCGGACTAGCGGTCCCTACGAGCAGTACTTC. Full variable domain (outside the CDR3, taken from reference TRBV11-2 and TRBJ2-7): EAGVAQSPRYKIIEKRQSVAFWCNPISGHATLYWYQQILGQGPKLLIQFQNNGVVDDSQLPKDRFSAERLKGVDSTLKIQPAKLEDSAVYLCASNVRTSGPYEQYFGPGTRLTVT.

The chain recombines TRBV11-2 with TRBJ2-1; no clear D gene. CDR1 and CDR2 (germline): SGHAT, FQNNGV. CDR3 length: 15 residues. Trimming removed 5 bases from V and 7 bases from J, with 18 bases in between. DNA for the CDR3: TGTGCCAGCAGCAAAACAACTACGCCCGGGAATGAGCAGTTCTTC. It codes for CASSKTTTPGNEQFF.

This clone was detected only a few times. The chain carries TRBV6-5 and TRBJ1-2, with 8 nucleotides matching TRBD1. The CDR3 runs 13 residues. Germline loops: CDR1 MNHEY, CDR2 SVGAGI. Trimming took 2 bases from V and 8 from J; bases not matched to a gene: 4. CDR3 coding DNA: TGTGCCAGCAGTTACCGGACAGGGCACGGCTACACCTTC. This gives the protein CASSYRTGHGYTF.

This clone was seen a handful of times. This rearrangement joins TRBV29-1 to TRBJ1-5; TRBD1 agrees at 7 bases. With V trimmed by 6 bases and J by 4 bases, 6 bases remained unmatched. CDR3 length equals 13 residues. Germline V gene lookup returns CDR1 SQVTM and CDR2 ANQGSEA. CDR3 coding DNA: TGCAGCGTATTGGGACAGCCAAATCAGCCCCAGCATTTT. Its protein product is CSVLGQPNQPQHF.

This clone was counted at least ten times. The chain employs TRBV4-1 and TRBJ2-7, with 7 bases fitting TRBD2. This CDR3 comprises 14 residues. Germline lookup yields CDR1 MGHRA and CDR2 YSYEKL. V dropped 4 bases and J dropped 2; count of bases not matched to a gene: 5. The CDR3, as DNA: TGCGCCAGCAGCCGGGGGGAGGGAACCTACGAGCAGTACTTC. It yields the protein CASSRGEGTYEQYF.

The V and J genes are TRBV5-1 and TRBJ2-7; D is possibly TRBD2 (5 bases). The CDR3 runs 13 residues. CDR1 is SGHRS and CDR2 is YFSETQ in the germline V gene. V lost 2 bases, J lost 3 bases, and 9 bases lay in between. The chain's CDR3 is CASSFRERYEQYF. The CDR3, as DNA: TGCGCCAGCAGCTTTCGGGAACGCTACGAGCAGTACTTC.

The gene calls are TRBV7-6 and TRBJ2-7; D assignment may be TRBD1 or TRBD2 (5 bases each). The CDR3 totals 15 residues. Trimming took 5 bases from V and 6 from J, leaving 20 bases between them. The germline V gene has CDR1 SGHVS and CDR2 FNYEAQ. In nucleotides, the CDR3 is TGTGCCAGCAGCATCAACACCGGGACCTCAGGCGAGCAGTACTTC. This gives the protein CASSINTGTSGEQYF. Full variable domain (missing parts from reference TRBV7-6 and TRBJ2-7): GAGVSQSPRYKVTKRGQDVALRCDPISGHVSLYWYRQALGQGPEFLTYFNYEAQQDKSGLPNDRFSAERPEGSISTLTIQRTEQRDSAMYRCASSINTGTSGEQYFGPGTRLTVT.

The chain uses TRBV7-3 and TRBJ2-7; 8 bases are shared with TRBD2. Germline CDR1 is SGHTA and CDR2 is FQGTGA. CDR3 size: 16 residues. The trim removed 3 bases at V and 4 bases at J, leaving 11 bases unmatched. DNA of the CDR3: TGTGCCAGCAGCTTGGAAGGGGCTAGCGGGTTGTACGAGCAGTACTTC. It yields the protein CASSLEGASGLYEQYF.

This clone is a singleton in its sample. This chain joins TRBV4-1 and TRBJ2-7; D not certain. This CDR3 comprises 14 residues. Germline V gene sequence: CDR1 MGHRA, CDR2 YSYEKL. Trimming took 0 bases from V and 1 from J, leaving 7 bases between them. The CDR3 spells CASSQESYSYEQYF. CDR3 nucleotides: TGCGCCAGCAGCCAAGAAAGCTATTCCTACGAGCAGTACTTC.

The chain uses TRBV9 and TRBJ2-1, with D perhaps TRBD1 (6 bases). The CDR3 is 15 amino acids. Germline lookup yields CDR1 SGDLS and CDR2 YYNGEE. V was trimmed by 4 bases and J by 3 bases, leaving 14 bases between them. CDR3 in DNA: TGTGCCAGCAGCCCCACGCCAGGGGACTACAATGAGCAGTTCTTC. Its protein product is CASSPTPGDYNEQFF. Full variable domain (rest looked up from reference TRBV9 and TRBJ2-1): DSGVTQTPKHLITATGQRVTLRCSPRSGDLSVYWYQQSLDQGLQFLIQYYNGEERAKGNILERFSAQQFPDLHSELNLSSLELGDSALYFCASSPTPGDYNEQFFGPGTRLTVL.

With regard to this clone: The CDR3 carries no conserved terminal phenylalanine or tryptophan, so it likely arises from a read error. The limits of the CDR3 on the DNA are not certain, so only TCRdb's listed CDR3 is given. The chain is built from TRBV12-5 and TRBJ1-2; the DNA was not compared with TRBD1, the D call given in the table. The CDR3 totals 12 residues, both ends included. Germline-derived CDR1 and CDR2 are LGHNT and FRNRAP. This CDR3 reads CASGLSTGDVRC.

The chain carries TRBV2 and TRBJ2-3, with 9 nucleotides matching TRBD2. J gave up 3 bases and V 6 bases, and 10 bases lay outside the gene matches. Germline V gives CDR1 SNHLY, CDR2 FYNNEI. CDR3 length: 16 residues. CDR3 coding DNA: TGTGCCAGCAGACCCCAGACTAGCGGAAAAACAGATACGCAGTATTTT. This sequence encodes CASRPQTSGKTDTQYF. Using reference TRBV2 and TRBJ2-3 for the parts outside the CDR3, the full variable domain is EPEVTQTPSHQVTQMGQEVILRCVPISNHLYFYWYRQILGQKVEFLVSFYNNEISEKSEIFDDQFSVERPDGSNFTLKIRSTKLEDSAMYFCASRPQTSGKTDTQYFGPGTRLTVL.

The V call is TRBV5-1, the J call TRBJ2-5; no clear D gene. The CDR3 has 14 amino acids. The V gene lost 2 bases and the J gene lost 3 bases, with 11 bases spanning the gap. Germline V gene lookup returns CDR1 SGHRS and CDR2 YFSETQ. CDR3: CASSFLAEKETQYF. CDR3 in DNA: TGCGCCAGCAGCTTCCTCGCGGAGAAAGAGACCCAGTACTTC.

This CDR3 reads CASSRSRLAGAHEQYF. In DNA, the CDR3 is TGTGCCAGCAGCCGCTCGCGACTAGCGGGAGCTCACGAGCAGTACTTC. This chain joins TRBV7-2 and TRBJ2-7, with TRBD2 matching over 12 bases. The CDR3 is 16 amino acids. The germline CDR1 and CDR2 sequences are SGHTA and FQGNSA. J was trimmed by 5 bases and V by 5 bases; bases with no gene match: 10.

CDR3 nucleotides: TGTGCCAGCAGTTCACCGACAGGGATCGATTCACCCCTCCACTTT. Protein sequence: CASSSPTGIDSPLHF. The chain is built from TRBV28 and TRBJ1-6, with TRBD1 matching over 7 bases. This CDR3 is 15 amino acids long. Germline V lookup: CDR1 MDHEN, CDR2 SYDVKM. J lost 8 bases, V lost 4 bases, and 8 bases had no gene match.